This is a list of T cell receptor beta chains from one sample in a study of T cell repertoires in cytomegalovirus infection. TCRdb reanalysed the reads using MiXCR and keeps one entry per CDR3 protein. The sample has 150,000 to 200,000 distinct CDR3 sequences, under 30% seen once. The sample was PBMCs. The receptors shown here come from a human donor in good health (CMV status not recorded). Some clones in this sample may be carry-over from other donors' samples. CDR3s include the opening cysteine and the closing phenylalanine or tryptophan. The D gene is left open where the match is weak. For some rows the clone size is stated as once, few or many, or as a class when expanded; others skip it.

CDR3,DNA,J,D,V,size
CARGLGGDEQYF,TGTGCCAGGGGACTCGGTGGGGACGAGCAGTACTTC,TRBJ2-7,NA,TRBV6-2/TRBV6-3,NA
CSVEGHTGDGYTF,TGCAGCGTTGAAGGGCATACAGGGGATGGCTACACCTTC,TRBJ1-2,TRBD1,TRBV29-1,once
CASSRSDRGFSYEQYF,TGTGCCAGCAGCCGTTCGGACAGGGGTTTCTCCTACGAGCAGTACTTC,TRBJ2-7,TRBD1,TRBV7-8,NA
CASSLEGRTAETQYF,TGCGCCAGCAGCTTGGAAGGCAGGACGGCAGAGACCCAGTACTTC,TRBJ2-5,NA,TRBV5-1,NA
CATTDTGELFF,TGTGCCACCACCGACACCGGGGAGCTGTTTTTT,TRBJ2-2,NA,TRBV6-2/TRBV6-3,NA
CASSQDTVNNEQFF,TGTGCCAGCAGCCAAGATACGGTTAACAATGAGCAGTTCTTC,TRBJ2-1,NA,TRBV3-1,NA
CASSYSASWDTGELFF,TGTGCCAGCAGTTACTCTGCCTCTTGGGACACCGGGGAGCTGTTTTTT,TRBJ2-2,NA,TRBV6-6,few
CASKFVDSLEAFF,TGTGCCAGCAAATTCGTGGACAGCCTTGAAGCTTTCTTT,TRBJ1-1,NA,TRBV2,NA
CASPSPSKAGELFF,TGTGCCAGCCCGTCCCCATCTAAAGCCGGGGAGCTGTTTTTT,TRBJ2-2,NA,TRBV12-3/TRBV12-4,few
CASSLRYGANVLTF,TGTGCCAGCAGCTTGAGATACGGGGCCAACGTCCTGACTTTC,TRBJ2-6,NA,TRBV7-8,NA
CSARAPFGERKAFF,TGCAGTGCTAGAGCCCCGTTCGGGGAAAGAAAAGCTTTCTTT,TRBJ1-1,NA,TRBV20-1,few
CASRISNGGEAFF,TGCGCCAGCAGAATTTCGAATGGGGGTGAAGCTTTCTTT,TRBJ1-1,NA,TRBV10-2,NA
CASRDAYYGYTF,TGTGCCAGCCGGGACGCCTACTATGGCTACACCTTC,TRBJ1-2,NA,TRBV2,NA
CASSRYNSPLHF,TGTGCCAGCAGCCGATATAATTCACCCCTCCACTTT,TRBJ1-6,NA,TRBV11-2,NA
CASSREGTSGAETQYF,TGTGCCAGCAGCCGCGAAGGGACTAGCGGGGCAGAGACCCAGTACTTC,TRBJ2-5,TRBD2,TRBV7-2,many
CASQRTGDPEQFF,TGTGCCAGTCAAAGGACAGGCGACCCTGAGCAGTTCTTC,TRBJ2-1,TRBD1,TRBV5-4,few
CASGLERQGGTEAFF,TGTGCTAGTGGTTTGGAAAGACAGGGTGGTACTGAAGCTTTCTTT,TRBJ1-1,TRBD1,TRBV12-5,few
CASSLSASKNYGYTF,TGTGCCAGCAGCTTATCGGCTTCTAAAAACTATGGCTACACCTTC,TRBJ1-2,NA,TRBV7-6,NA
CASSVRGLGNEQFF,TGTGCCAGTAGTGTGCGAGGGCTAGGCAATGAGCAGTTCTTC,TRBJ2-1,NA,TRBV19,few
CASRGVSYEQYF,TGTGCCAGCAGGGGAGTCTCCTACGAGCAGTACTTC,TRBJ2-7,NA,TRBV6-1,NA
CASSQAWDTVYEQYF,TGTGCCAGCAGCCAAGCATGGGACACGGTCTACGAGCAGTACTTC,TRBJ2-7,NA,TRBV4-2,many
CASSLDRQGGETQYF,TGTGCCAGCAGCTTAGATCGCCAGGGGGGAGAGACCCAGTACTTC,TRBJ2-5,NA,TRBV11-2,NA
CASTLGSLNTEAFF,TGTGCCAGCACCCTAGGGAGTCTGAACACTGAAGCTTTCTTT,TRBJ1-1,NA,TRBV6-6,NA
CASSLSRTGESYGYTF,TGTGCCAGCAGCTTATCAAGGACAGGGGAAAGCTATGGCTACACCTTC,TRBJ1-2,TRBD1,TRBV7-2,NA
CASSLSGGAEKLFF,TGTGCCAGCAGCCTGAGCGGCGGAGCGGAAAAACTGTTTTTT,TRBJ1-4,NA,TRBV7-6,NA
CVSSPQGAPNTGELFF,TGTGTCAGCAGCCCTCAGGGGGCCCCTAACACCGGGGAGCTGTTTTTT,TRBJ2-2,TRBD1,TRBV5-4,NA
CASSRYLSGGLETQYF,TGTGCCAGCAGTCGATACCTTAGCGGGGGGCTTGAGACCCAGTACTTC,TRBJ2-5,TRBD2,TRBV12-3/TRBV12-4,few
CASSQAVSNQPQHF,TGTGCCAGCTCCCAGGCGGTTAGCAATCAGCCCCAGCATTTT,TRBJ1-5,NA,TRBV18,few
CASMGRGAGLYEQYF,TGTGCCAGTATGGGCAGGGGGGCAGGACTCTACGAGCAGTACTTC,TRBJ2-7,NA,TRBV19,NA
CASSTGPSENTEAFF,TGTGCCAGCAGTACCGGTCCGTCGGAAAACACTGAAGCTTTCTTT,TRBJ1-1,NA,TRBV2,NA
CASSKRLAGGTGELFF,TGCGCCAGCAGCAAACGACTAGCGGGGGGCACCGGGGAGCTGTTTTTT,TRBJ2-2,TRBD2,TRBV4-1,few
CASSLTSGGALETQYF,TGTGCCAGCAGCCTGACTAGCGGGGGGGCCTTGGAGACCCAGTACTTC,TRBJ2-5,TRBD2,TRBV12-3/TRBV12-4,NA
CASSLGVETEAFF,TGTGCCAGCAGCTTAGGGGTGGAGACTGAAGCTTTCTTT,TRBJ1-1,NA,TRBV7-9,NA
CASGQSNWGVGAFF,TGTGCTAGTGGCCAAAGCAACTGGGGGGTAGGGGCTTTCTTT,TRBJ1-1,NA,TRBV12-5,few
CASSLLGGGVNEQFF,TGTGCCAGCAGCCTTCTGGGAGGGGGCGTCAATGAGCAGTTCTTC,TRBJ2-1,NA,TRBV7-9,NA
CAISPTGEDYGYTF,TGTGCCATCAGCCCGACAGGGGAGGACTATGGCTACACCTTC,TRBJ1-2,TRBD1,TRBV10-3,NA
CASSPRTGAAHEQYF,TGTGCCAGCAGCCCTCGGACAGGGGCGGCCCACGAGCAGTACTTC,TRBJ2-7,TRBD1,TRBV7-3,NA
CASSLSPYRQETQYF,TGTGCTAGCAGCTTATCGCCTTACAGACAAGAGACCCAGTACTTC,TRBJ2-5,NA,TRBV7-7,NA
CASSLKGAGELFF,TGTGCCAGCAGCTTAAAGGGTGCCGGGGAGCTGTTTTTT,TRBJ2-2,NA,TRBV7-4,NA
CASSLVVQETQYF,TGTGCCAGCAGCTTAGTCGTGCAAGAGACCCAGTACTTC,TRBJ2-5,NA,TRBV7-6,many
CASSTPVKREQFF,TGTGCCAGCAGTACACCCGTTAAACGCGAGCAGTTCTTC,TRBJ2-1,NA,TRBV6-2/TRBV6-3,few
CASSVHGGSPLHF,TGTGCCAGCAGTGTACATGGAGGGTCACCCCTCCACTTT,TRBJ1-6,NA,TRBV12-3/TRBV12-4,NA
CSVEFPGTGSNYEQYF,TGCAGCGTTGAATTTCCCGGGACAGGGTCTAACTACGAGCAGTACTTC,TRBJ2-7,TRBD1,TRBV29-1,NA
CASSSNDRATDTQYF,TGTGCCAGCAGTTCCAATGACAGGGCCACAGATACGCAGTATTTT,TRBJ2-3,TRBD1,TRBV2,NA
CASRPAGGNTEAFF,TGTGCCAGCAGGCCCGCGGGGGGAAACACTGAAGCTTTCTTT,TRBJ1-1,NA,TRBV6-6,NA
CASSLGDRAQETQYF,TGTGCCAGCAGTTTAGGTGACAGGGCCCAGGAGACCCAGTACTTC,TRBJ2-5,TRBD1,TRBV12-3/TRBV12-4,NA
CSVEVTSGNEQFF,TGCAGCGTTGAAGTGACTAGCGGCAATGAGCAGTTCTTC,TRBJ2-1,TRBD2,TRBV29-1,many
CASRGNRRDTEAFF,TGTGCCAGCAGGGGGAACAGGAGGGACACTGAAGCTTTCTTT,TRBJ1-1,NA,TRBV11-2,many
CASSPLVGQQETQYF,TGTGCCAGCTCACCACTGGTTGGCCAGCAAGAGACCCAGTACTTC,TRBJ2-5,NA,TRBV18,many
CASSFPKQGGDGDTEAFF,TGTGCCAGCAGCTTCCCTAAACAGGGGGGCGATGGCGACACTGAAGCTTTCTTT,TRBJ1-1,TRBD1,TRBV7-8,few
CSVERGESYEQYF,TGCAGCGTTGAGAGAGGCGAGAGCTACGAGCAGTACTTC,TRBJ2-7,NA,TRBV29-1,NA
CSAEGDGAEKLFF,TGCAGTGCTGAGGGTGATGGGGCTGAAAAACTGTTTTTT,TRBJ1-4,NA,TRBV20-1,NA
CASSHGARNQPQHF,TGTGCCAGCAGTCACGGGGCCCGCAATCAGCCCCAGCATTTT,TRBJ1-5,NA,TRBV6-6,NA
CASSLDDRVNYGYTF,TGTGCCAGCAGCTTAGACGACAGGGTTAACTATGGCTACACCTTC,TRBJ1-2,TRBD1,TRBV7-2,many
CASSPGPSGYGYTF,TGTGCCAGCAGTCCAGGGCCCAGCGGGTATGGCTACACCTTC,TRBJ1-2,NA,TRBV7-3,NA